This T cell receptor (beta chain) emerged from a study of blood T cell repertoires in COVID-19. For the study at large: Sample material is recorded as cDNA or gDNA derived from T cells, B-cell-depleted T cells, or PBMCs.

The germline V gene encodes CDR1 MNHEY and CDR2 SVGEGT. Trimming pared 0 bases from V and 4 bases from J, leaving 19 bases between. This CDR3 spans 18 amino acids. Some clones are missing from TCRdb's copy, which holds only in-frame ones; the method was immunoSEQ multiplex PCR. Of roughly 110,000 clones listed, 84% were seen once; the top ten hold about 4%. The material sequenced was peripheral blood. The genes are TRBV6-2 or TRBV6-3 and TRBJ2-1, with a possible D match to TRBD2 (6 bases). The clonotype was recovered from a human donor in a cohort sampled during active COVID-19. DNA for the CDR3: TGTGCCAGCAGTTACTCGATTAGCGGAAAGGGGAAATACAATGAGCAGTTCTTC. Residues: CASSYSISGKGKYNEQFF.